This TCR beta chain was observed in a study of blood T cell repertoires in COVID-19. Study as a whole: Material from acute and convalescent COVID-19 was sourced from the United States, Italy and Spain.

Assay: immunoSEQ multiplex PCR; the TCRdb copy retains only in-frame clones and omits some. The sample carries about 110,000 clones, over 80% recorded once. This CDR3 has 15 amino acids. CDR1 is SGDLS, CDR2 YYNGEE, per germline. The V and J ends lost 3 bases and 0 bases respectively, with 10 bases between them. The clonotype comes from a human donor in a cohort sampled during active COVID-19. The sequencing sample was made of peripheral blood. The chain links TRBV9 to TRBJ2-1; tentatively, D is TRBD2 (6 bases). The CDR3 loop is CASSGGGASYNEQFF. In nucleotides, the CDR3 is TGTGCCAGCAGCGGTGGCGGGGCCTCCTACAATGAGCAGTTCTTC.